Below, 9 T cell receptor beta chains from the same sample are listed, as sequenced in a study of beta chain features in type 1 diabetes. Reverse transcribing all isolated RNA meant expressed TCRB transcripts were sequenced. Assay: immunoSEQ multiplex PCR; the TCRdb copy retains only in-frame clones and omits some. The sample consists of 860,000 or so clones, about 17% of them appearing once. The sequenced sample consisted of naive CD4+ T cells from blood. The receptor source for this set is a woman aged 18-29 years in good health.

CDR3 bases: TGTGCCACCAGCAGAGTGGGAGCTCTCCACGAGCAGTACTTC. It translates to CATSRVGALHEQYF. The rearrangement links TRBV15 to TRBJ2-7, with a weak D call TRBD2 (5 bases). There are 14 residues in the CDR3. The V end was cut by 1 base, the J end by 5 bases, with 12 bases between. The germline gives CDR1 LNHNV, CDR2 YYDKDF (reference sequence).

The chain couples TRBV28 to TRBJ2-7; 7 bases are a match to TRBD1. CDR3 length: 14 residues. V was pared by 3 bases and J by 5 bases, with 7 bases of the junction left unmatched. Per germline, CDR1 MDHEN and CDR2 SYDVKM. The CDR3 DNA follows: TGTGCCAGCAGTTTTCACAGGGGTTCCGACGAGCAGTACTTC. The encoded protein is CASSFHRGSDEQYF. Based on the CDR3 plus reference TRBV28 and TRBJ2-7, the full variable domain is DVKVTQSSRYLVKRTGEKVFLECVQDMDHENMFWYRQDPGLGLRLIYFSYDVKMKEKGDIPEGYSVSREKKERFSLILESASTNQTSMYLCASSFHRGSDEQYFGPGTRLTVT.

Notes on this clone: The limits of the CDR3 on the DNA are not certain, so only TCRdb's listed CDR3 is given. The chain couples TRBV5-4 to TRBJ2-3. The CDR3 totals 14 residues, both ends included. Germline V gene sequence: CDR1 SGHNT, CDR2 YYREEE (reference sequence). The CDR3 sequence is CASSSSGAKDTQYF.

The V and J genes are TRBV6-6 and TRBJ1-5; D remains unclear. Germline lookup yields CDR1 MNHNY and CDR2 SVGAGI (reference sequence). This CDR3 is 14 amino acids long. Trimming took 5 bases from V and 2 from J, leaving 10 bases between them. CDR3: CASSEGLGNQPQHF. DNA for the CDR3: TGTGCCAGCAGTGAGGGTCTGGGCAATCAGCCCCAGCATTTT.

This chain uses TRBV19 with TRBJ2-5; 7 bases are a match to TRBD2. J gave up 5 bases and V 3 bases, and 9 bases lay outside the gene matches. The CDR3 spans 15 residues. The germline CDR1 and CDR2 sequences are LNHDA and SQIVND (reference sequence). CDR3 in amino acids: CASSIGGRAVETQYF. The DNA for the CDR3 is TGTGCCAGTAGTATCGGTGGGAGGGCTGTGGAGACCCAGTACTTC.

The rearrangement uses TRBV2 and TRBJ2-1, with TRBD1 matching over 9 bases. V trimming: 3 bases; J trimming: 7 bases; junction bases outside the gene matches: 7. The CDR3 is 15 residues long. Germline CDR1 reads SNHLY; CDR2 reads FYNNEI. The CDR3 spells CASSDMGQGLNEQFF. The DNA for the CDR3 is TGTGCCAGCAGTGATATGGGACAGGGCTTGAATGAGCAGTTCTTC.

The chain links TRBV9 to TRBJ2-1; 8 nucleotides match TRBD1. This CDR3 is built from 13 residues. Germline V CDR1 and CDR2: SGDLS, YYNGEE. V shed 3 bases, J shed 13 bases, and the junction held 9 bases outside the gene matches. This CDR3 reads CASSADGTGHQFF. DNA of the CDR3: TGTGCCAGCAGCGCCGACGGGACAGGTCACCAGTTCTTC.

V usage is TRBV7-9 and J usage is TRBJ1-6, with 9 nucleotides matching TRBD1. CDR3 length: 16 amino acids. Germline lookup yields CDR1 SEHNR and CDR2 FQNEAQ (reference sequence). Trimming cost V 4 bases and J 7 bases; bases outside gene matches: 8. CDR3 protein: CASSYHGTGWNSPLHF. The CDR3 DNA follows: TGTGCCAGCAGCTATCACGGGACAGGGTGGAATTCACCCCTCCACTTT.

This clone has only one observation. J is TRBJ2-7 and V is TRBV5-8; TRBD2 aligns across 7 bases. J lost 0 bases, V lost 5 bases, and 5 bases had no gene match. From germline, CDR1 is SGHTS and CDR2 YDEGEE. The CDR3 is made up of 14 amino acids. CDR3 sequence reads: CASSSGGPSYEQYF. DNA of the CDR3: TGTGCCAGCAGTTCGGGAGGCCCCTCCTACGAGCAGTACTTC.